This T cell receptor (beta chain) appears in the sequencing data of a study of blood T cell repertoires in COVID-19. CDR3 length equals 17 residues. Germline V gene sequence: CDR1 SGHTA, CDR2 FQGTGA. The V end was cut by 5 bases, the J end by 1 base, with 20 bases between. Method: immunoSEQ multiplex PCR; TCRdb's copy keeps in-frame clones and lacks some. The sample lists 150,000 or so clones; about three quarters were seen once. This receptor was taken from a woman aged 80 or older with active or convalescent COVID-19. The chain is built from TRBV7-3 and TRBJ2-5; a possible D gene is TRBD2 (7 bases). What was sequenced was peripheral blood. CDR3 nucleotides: TGTGCCAGCAGCCCGCGGGGGCGGGGGCCCCTCCAAGAGACCCAGTACTTC. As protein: CASSPRGRGPLQETQYF.